This passage covers 20 T cell receptor beta chains from one sample sequenced in a study of cytotoxic CD8 clonotypes in ibrutinib-treated CLL. Generated by immunoSEQ multiplex PCR, the TCRdb table keeps only in-frame clones and is missing some. The repertoire consists of about 330,000 clones, with approximately 67% occurring once and the leading ten covering just under 6.5%. The sample consisted of PBMCs, taken after 36 months of ibrutinib treatment. The receptors originated from a human donor with chronic lymphocytic leukemia.

The V call is TRBV5-3, the J call TRBJ2-2; a possible D gene is TRBD1 (6 bases). TRBV5-3 is sorted into the ORF group, with uncertain function. Between the trimmed V and J ends, which lost 2 bases and 1 base, there was a span of 18 bases. This CDR3 contains 18 residues. The CDR3 bases are TGTGCCAGAAGCTTTGAATCGTCGGGACAACTGAACACCGGGGAGCTGTTTTTT. As protein: CARSFESSGQLNTGELFF.

The V and J genes are TRBV4-3 and TRBJ2-7, with 10 bases matching TRBD1. The CDR3 consists of 17 residues. Germline V lookup: CDR1 LGHNA, CDR2 YSLEER. Trimming cost V 4 bases and J 3 bases; bases outside gene matches: 12. CDR3 loop: CASSRHGDRGTIYEQYF. In nucleotides, the CDR3 is TGCGCCAGCAGCCGACACGGGGACAGGGGCACCATCTACGAGCAGTACTTC.

The chain couples TRBV7-2 to TRBJ2-7; D is unclear. CDR3 size: 13 residues. Per germline, CDR1 SGHTA and CDR2 FQGNSA. Trimming took off 1 base at V and 6 bases at J, with 10 bases between the two ends. CDR3 residues: CASSLGVGLEQYF. The DNA of the CDR3 is TGTGCCAGCAGCTTAGGCGTAGGGCTCGAGCAGTACTTC.

This sequence joins TRBV10-3 and TRBJ2-3, with TRBD2 matching over 7 bases. Trimming at V came to 0 bases and at J to 2 bases, leaving 8 bases not matched to a gene. Germline V gives CDR1 ENHRY, CDR2 SYGVKD. There are 17 residues in the CDR3. The CDR3 is CAISESFRGGNTDTQYF. CDR3 in DNA: TGTGCCATCAGTGAGTCGTTCCGCGGGGGTAACACAGATACGCAGTATTTT.

This chain connects TRBV7-8 to TRBJ2-7, with 10 bases lining up with TRBD1. The CDR3 runs 15 residues. The V segment lost 5 bases and the J segment 3 bases; nucleotides outside the gene matches: 7. Germline V CDR1 and CDR2: SGHVS, FQNEAQ. The CDR3 bases are TGTGCCAGCAGCGATAGACGGACAGGGGGCTACGAGCAGTACTTC. Protein: CASSDRRTGGYEQYF.

The rearrangement links TRBV7-8 to TRBJ2-7, with TRBD2 as a possible D gene (5 bases). V was clipped by 5 bases and J by 6 bases, with 11 bases between them. In germline, CDR1 is SGHVS, CDR2 FQNEAQ. The CDR3 runs to 12 residues. The CDR3 protein is CASSPGGAEQYF. DNA for the CDR3: TGTGCCAGCAGCCCAGGAGGCGCCGAGCAGTACTTC.

The chain uses TRBV18 and TRBJ2-5; 8 nucleotides agree with TRBD1. CDR3 length: 16 amino acids. Trimming at V came to 2 bases and at J to 4 bases, leaving 9 bases not matched to a gene. Germline V gene sequence: CDR1 KGHSH, CDR2 LQKENI. This CDR3 reads CASSPGDRGPSETQYF. In DNA form, the CDR3 reads TGTGCCAGCTCACCAGGAGACAGGGGTCCCTCAGAGACCCAGTACTTC.

V and J are TRBV2 and TRBJ1-2; perhaps TRBD1 as D (6 bases). V was shortened by 7 bases and J by 4 bases, with 13 bases between the two germline ends. Germline V gene data show CDR1 as SNHLY and CDR2 as FYNNEI. This CDR3 is built from 13 residues. The CDR3 is CASTPRTAYGYTF. The CDR3 region has the DNA TGTGCCAGCACTCCGAGGACAGCCTATGGCTACACCTTC.

There are a few counts of this clone. The chain joins TRBV29-1 to TRBJ2-7, with D possibly matching TRBD1 (6 bases). CDR1 SQVTM and CDR2 ANQGSEA come from the germline V gene. Trimming left V 6 bases short and J 2 bases short, with 17 bases between. CDR3 size: 14 residues. CDR3 bases: TGCAGCGTCCTCGGGACACAGAACGCCTACGAGCAGTACTTC. Its translation: CSVLGTQNAYEQYF.

The rearrangement links TRBV11-2 to TRBJ2-5, with D possibly TRBD2 on 5 matching bases. V was shortened by 1 base and J by 7 bases, with 7 bases between the two germline ends. From germline, CDR1 is SGHAT and CDR2 FQNNGV. This CDR3 has 12 amino acids. CDR3 protein: CASSLVGMTQYF. In DNA, the CDR3 is TGTGCCAGCAGCTTAGTCGGGATGACCCAGTACTTC.

The chain links TRBV5-4 to TRBJ1-1; TRBD1 agrees at 7 bases. The CDR3 is 15 amino acids. V was clipped by 4 bases and J by 0 bases; unmatched bases: 6. The V gene's germline CDR1 is SGHNT and CDR2 YYREEE (reference sequence). CDR3 coding DNA: TGTGCCAGCAGCCCGGGCGGACAGGTGAACACTGAAGCTTTCTTT. As protein: CASSPGGQVNTEAFF.

The genes are TRBV4-1 and TRBJ2-2; D is ambiguous. Trimming took off 0 bases at V and 0 bases at J, with 14 bases between the two ends. Germline values: CDR1 MGHRA, CDR2 YSYEKL. The CDR3 is 18 amino acids. The CDR3 DNA reads TGCGCCAGCAGCCAAGAAGGTCTTCTGGCCCCGAACACCGGGGAGCTGTTTTTT. It codes for CASSQEGLLAPNTGELFF.

The chain combines TRBV5-6 with TRBJ1-6, with TRBD1 as a possible D gene (5 bases). This CDR3 comprises 13 residues. Trimming stripped 4 bases from V and 10 bases from J, with 12 bases between. Germline CDR1 reads SGHDT; CDR2 reads YYEEEE. As DNA, the CDR3 is TGTGCCAGCAGCCCCGGCGAGGGGTCACCCCTCCACTTT. Protein: CASSPGEGSPLHF.

The CDR3 DNA is TGTGCCAGCAGCTTACCCGCCAAAAACATTCAGTACTTC. Its translation: CASSLPAKNIQYF. V gene TRBV7-9 combines with J gene TRBJ2-4; D call uncertain. The CDR3 is 13 residues long. The germline CDR1 and CDR2 sequences are SEHNR and FQNEAQ (reference sequence). The V gene lost 2 bases and the J gene lost 1 base, with 3 bases spanning the gap.

This chain uses TRBV28 with TRBJ2-3, with 7 bases matching TRBD1. The CDR3 loop spans 14 amino acids. Looked up from germline, CDR1 is MDHEN and CDR2 is SYDVKM. J was trimmed by 3 bases and V by 7 bases; bases with no gene match: 7. The DNA for the CDR3 is TGTGCCAGCACTTCAGGGGGTATGACAGATACGCAGTATTTT. Its protein is CASTSGGMTDTQYF.

The sample holds one count of this clone. The V call is TRBV7-9, the J call TRBJ1-4, with D possibly being TRBD1 (6 bases). This CDR3 region has 14 residues. Trimming took off 7 bases at V and 8 bases at J, with 17 bases between the two ends. Germline values: CDR1 SEHNR, CDR2 FQNEAQ (reference sequence). The CDR3 loop reads CASTSGRGGEKLFF. CDR3 nucleotide sequence: TGTGCCAGCACCTCGGGTCGAGGGGGGGAAAAACTGTTTTTT.

The CDR3 DNA reads TGCGCCAGCTGTACAGGTCCATATAATTCACCCCTCCACTTT. Protein sequence: CASCTGPYNSPLHF. The gene calls are TRBV5-1 and TRBJ1-6; a weak D match, TRBD1 (5 bases). Germline CDR1 is SGHRS and CDR2 is YFSETQ. The V gene lost 7 bases and the J gene lost 4 bases, with 12 bases spanning the gap. The CDR3 extends over 14 amino acids.

V gene TRBV9 combines with J gene TRBJ2-4; TRBD1 might be the D (6 bases). The V end was cut by 1 base, the J end by 7 bases, with 12 bases between. Germline CDR1 reads SGDLS; CDR2 reads YYNGEE. The CDR3 is 14 residues long. In DNA form, the CDR3 reads TGTGCCAGCAGCGTACAAACAGGGTCGAACATTCAGTACTTC. This gives the protein CASSVQTGSNIQYF. The variable domain in full, with the rest retrieved from reference TRBV9 and TRBJ2-4, is DSGVTQTPKHLITATGQRVTLRCSPRSGDLSVYWYQQSLDQGLQFLIQYYNGEERAKGNILERFSAQQFPDLHSELNLSSLELGDSALYFCASSVQTGSNIQYFGAGTRLSVL.

V is TRBV19 and J is TRBJ1-5; D perhaps matches TRBD1 (5 bases). Germline V CDR1 and CDR2: LNHDA, SQIVND (reference sequence). This CDR3 region has 15 residues. V lost 3 bases and J lost 7, with 16 bases in between. The CDR3 DNA reads TGTGCCAGTAGTATGTTCCGACAGCACCTACAGCCCCAGCATTTT. Its protein product is CASSMFRQHLQPQHF.

This rearrangement joins TRBV11-2 to TRBJ2-7, with TRBD2 identical over 11 bases. Germline V gene data show CDR1 as SGHAT and CDR2 as FQNNGV. The length of the CDR3 is 16 residues. V trimming: 2 bases; J trimming: 3 bases; junction bases outside the gene matches: 6. CDR3 in DNA: TGTGCCAGCAGCTTAACTACCGGGACTAGCGGCTACGAGCAGTACTTC. Protein sequence: CASSLTTGTSGYEQYF. Full variable domain (missing parts from reference TRBV11-2 and TRBJ2-7): EAGVAQSPRYKIIEKRQSVAFWCNPISGHATLYWYQQILGQGPKLLIQFQNNGVVDDSQLPKDRFSAERLKGVDSTLKIQPAKLEDSAVYLCASSLTTGTSGYEQYFGPGTRLTVT.